This TCR beta chain comes out of a study of PD-L1 blockade in urothelial cancer (dated by TCRdb to about 2017). Some background on the complete study: All patients started therapy around 2014 and received atezolizumab 1,200 mg intravenously every 3 weeks. Blood samples gave a median of about 140,000 T cells and approximately 85,000 unique TCRs, with a median clonality of approximately 0.08. About 90% of the roughly 29 patients were males with bladder-origin urothelial cancer, and about 60% of the roughly 29 reported a prior smoking history. Some 29 patients had pretreatment blood TCR-seq, some 24 had at least one posttreatment blood collection, and some 24 had tumor TCR-seq. Durable clinical benefit meant progression-free survival longer than 6 months, and TCR features were also tested against progression-free and overall survival. Roughly 10 patients achieved durable clinical benefit and 15 to 20 did not. Patients had an ECOG performance status of 0 or 1 and had received between 0 and 3 prior chemotherapy regimens. Whole exome sequencing and RNA sequencing of pretreatment tumors were performed alongside TCR sequencing in the same patients. Blood samples were analyzed at 3 weeks after treatment start (second dose) and at 6 weeks after treatment start. The study was an exploratory multi-omic analysis of somatic, immune and clinical correlates of response to PD-L1 blockade with atezolizumab in urothelial cancer. TCR sequencing covered pretreatment tumor samples and matched, serially collected peripheral blood taken before and after atezolizumab treatment.

Regarding this clone: Its antigen is unknown. Base-call qualities are not available, and no considerably larger clone is one nucleotide away.

Paper-wide results and their limitations: Because the sample size was small (n ≈ 31) and many exploratory analyses were performed, the results are intended to be hypothesis-generating. Patients with durable benefit showed greater expansion of tumor-associated TCR clones in peripheral blood 3 weeks after starting treatment (n of about 20, p = 0.022). Improved progression-free and overall survival was found to be associated with pretreatment peripheral blood TCR clonality below the median.

This sample's time point label indicates: pretreatment peripheral blood. The cohort included roughly 29 patients with locally advanced or metastatic urothelial carcinoma who were treated at Memorial Sloan Kettering on a trial protocol. Peripheral blood mononuclear cells were collected pretreatment and during treatment, at between 1 and 8 total time points per patient. The Qiagen DNeasy Blood extraction kit was used to purify genomic DNA from total PBMCs and tumor samples. PBMCs were collected pretreatment and during treatment, and were isolated and stored as previously described. To estimate absolute template abundance from read counts, synthetic TCR analog templates were spiked into each PCR. TCRbeta CDR3 regions were amplified from genomic DNA with bias-controlled V and J gene primers using the immunoSEQ assay. Sequencing of rearranged TCRbeta segments was done at approximately 20X coverage. From the authors' description of their analysis: Sequencing errors were corrected by clustering, and CDR3s were annotated against IMGT so that V, D and J genes could be assigned. Only productive TCRbeta rearrangements were used in downstream analyses, excluding out-of-frame or stop-codon sequences. Clonality was calculated as one minus the Shannon entropy normalized by the log of the number of unique productive sequences. Fisher's exact test with Benjamini-Hochberg correction, at a threshold of adjusted p below 0.01, was used to find clones that differed between time points or between blood and tumor. TCRdb re-hosts the immuneACCESS table, in-frame sequences only. Its copies lack some clones; in the studies checked, an unresolved V gene accounts for under half of them, and the cause for the rest is not known. That table is the source of V, J and clone size, and D and trimming were worked out from the DNA. The sample contains 84,000 or so clones, around 85% of them found a single time. The top ten clones comprise roughly an eighth of the sample.

V is clipped by 5 bases and J by 7 bases, and the sequence between their germline boundaries is 11 bases long. CDR1 and CDR2 are drawn from the germline V gene: MDHEN, SYDVKM. The CDR3, cysteine through phenylalanine, is 13 amino acids long. This entry keeps only the CDR3 DNA: 39 bases, framed from base 1. This chain joins TRBV28 to TRBJ1-4, with TRBD1 as a weak D call on 6 bases. Source: PBMCs, taken around atezolizumab (anti-PD-L1) treatment. The TCR sequence derives from a man in his fifties or sixties with urothelial cancer. The nucleotides are TGTGCCAGCAGTCCACTCAGGGGTGAAAAACTGTTTTTT. Its translation reads: CASSPLRGEKLFF.